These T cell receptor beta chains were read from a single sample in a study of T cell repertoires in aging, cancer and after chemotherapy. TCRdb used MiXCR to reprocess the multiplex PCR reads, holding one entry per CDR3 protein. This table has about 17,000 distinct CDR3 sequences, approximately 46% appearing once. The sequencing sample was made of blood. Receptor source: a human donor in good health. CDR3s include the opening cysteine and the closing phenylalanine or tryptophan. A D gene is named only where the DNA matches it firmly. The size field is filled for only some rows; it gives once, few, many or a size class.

CDR3 DNA: TGCGCCAGCAGGGCGGAGGGGGGAGCCGGTACGCAGTATTTT
CDR3 protein: CASRAEGGAGTQYF
D gene: -
J gene: TRBJ2-3
clone size: -
V gene: TRBV5-5

CDR3 DNA: TGTGCCACCAGTGATCAGCGCGAGCAGTTCTTC
CDR3 protein: CATSDQREQFF
D gene: -
J gene: TRBJ2-1
clone size: -
V gene: TRBV24-1

CDR3 DNA: TGTGCCAGCAGCTTAGTCCCAGGGGACACCGGGGAGCTGTTTTTT
CDR3 protein: CASSLVPGDTGELFF
D gene: -
J gene: TRBJ2-2
clone size: -
V gene: TRBV11-1

CDR3 DNA: TGCAGCGTTGACCCAGGAAACACAGATACGCAGTATTTT
CDR3 protein: CSVDPGNTDTQYF
D gene: -
J gene: TRBJ2-3
clone size: medium-sized
V gene: TRBV29-1

CDR3 DNA: TGTGCCAGCAACTCCGGGACAGGGGAGGAGACCCAGTACTTC
CDR3 protein: CASNSGTGEETQYF
D gene: TRBD1
J gene: TRBJ2-5
clone size: -
V gene: TRBV11-1

CDR3 DNA: TGTGCCAGCAGTGACTCGACAACCGGGGAGCTGTTTTTT
CDR3 protein: CASSDSTTGELFF
D gene: -
J gene: TRBJ2-2
clone size: -
V gene: TRBV6-4

CDR3 DNA: TGTGCCACCAGCATTTTCCGGCCCACCTCGAACACTGAAGCTTTCTTT
CDR3 protein: CATSIFRPTSNTEAFF
D gene: -
J gene: TRBJ1-1
clone size: -
V gene: TRBV15

CDR3 DNA: TGCGCCAGCAGCTCGGGCGGAGCGGGAGCCTTCTACAATGAGCAGTTCTTC
CDR3 protein: CASSSGGAGAFYNEQFF
D gene: TRBD2
J gene: TRBJ2-1
clone size: -
V gene: TRBV12-3/TRBV12-4

CDR3 DNA: TGTGCCAGCAGCTTAGGACACTTAACCGGGGAGCTGTTTTTT
CDR3 protein: CASSLGHLTGELFF
D gene: -
J gene: TRBJ2-2
clone size: few
V gene: TRBV13

CDR3 DNA: TGTGCCAGCAGCCGACCCGACAGACTCACTTCACCCCTCCACTTT
CDR3 protein: CASSRPDRLTSPLHF
D gene: -
J gene: TRBJ1-6
clone size: few
V gene: TRBV27

CDR3 DNA: TGCAGCGTTGAAGATCAAGTAAAGGCGGGAGTGGCAGATACGCAGTATTTT
CDR3 protein: CSVEDQVKAGVADTQYF
D gene: TRBD2
J gene: TRBJ2-3
clone size: medium-sized
V gene: TRBV29-1

CDR3 DNA: TGCGCCAGCAGCTTGGTAGACCGGGACGGCGGGGAGCTGTTTTTT
CDR3 protein: CASSLVDRDGGELFF
D gene: -
J gene: TRBJ2-2
clone size: -
V gene: TRBV5-1

CDR3 DNA: TGTGCCAGCAGTCTCTCGATGGCCCCGCGTGGCTACACCTTC
CDR3 protein: CASSLSMAPRGYTF
D gene: -
J gene: TRBJ1-2
clone size: -
V gene: TRBV6-2/TRBV6-3

CDR3 DNA: TGTGCCAGCAGTTTAGCGGGAGGGCCCTCTGGGGCCAACGTCCTGACTTTC
CDR3 protein: CASSLAGGPSGANVLTF
D gene: TRBD2
J gene: TRBJ2-6
clone size: -
V gene: TRBV12-3/TRBV12-4

CDR3 DNA: TGTGCCAGTAGTATATACAGGTCCCTCAATAATTCACTCCTCCACTTT
CDR3 protein: CASSIYRSLNNSLLHF
D gene: -
J gene: TRBJ1-6
clone size: -
V gene: TRBV19

CDR3 DNA: TGTGCCAGCAGCTTGGACGGGGGCGCTAACTATGGCTACACCTTC
CDR3 protein: CASSLDGGANYGYTF
D gene: -
J gene: TRBJ1-2
clone size: -
V gene: TRBV11-1

CDR3 DNA: TGTGCCAGCACCGAGGATTACGAACCAGATACGCAGTATTTT
CDR3 protein: CASTEDYEPDTQYF
D gene: -
J gene: TRBJ2-3
clone size: -
V gene: TRBV6-5

CDR3 DNA: TGTGCCAGCAGCCCCAGGTGGGGCGGGAATTCACCCCTCCACTTT
CDR3 protein: CASSPRWGGNSPLHF
D gene: -
J gene: TRBJ1-6
clone size: -
V gene: TRBV7-6

CDR3 DNA: TGTGCCAGCAGTTTAAATAAGGGGGCGAACACCGGGGAGCTGTTTTTT
CDR3 protein: CASSLNKGANTGELFF
D gene: -
J gene: TRBJ2-2
clone size: -
V gene: TRBV27

CDR3 DNA: TGTGCCAGCACCGCGGGACACTTGAACACCGGGGAGCTGTTTTTT
CDR3 protein: CASTAGHLNTGELFF
D gene: -
J gene: TRBJ2-2
clone size: -
V gene: TRBV6-2/TRBV6-3

CDR3 DNA: TGCAGCGTGCTACCCTCAGGGGCTGAAGCTTTCTTT
CDR3 protein: CSVLPSGAEAFF
D gene: -
J gene: TRBJ1-1
clone size: few
V gene: TRBV29-1

CDR3 DNA: TGTGCCAGCAGTTTAGCGGGACGAAACTACGAGCAGTACTTC
CDR3 protein: CASSLAGRNYEQYF
D gene: -
J gene: TRBJ2-7
clone size: few
V gene: TRBV27

CDR3 DNA: TGTGCCAGTAGTATGGCGGGAGAATCCTCCGAGCAGTACTTC
CDR3 protein: CASSMAGESSEQYF
D gene: TRBD2
J gene: TRBJ2-7
clone size: -
V gene: TRBV19

CDR3 DNA: TGTGCCAGCAGTTACAGACAGGGAACCCACGAGCAGTACTTC
CDR3 protein: CASSYRQGTHEQYF
D gene: TRBD1
J gene: TRBJ2-7
clone size: -
V gene: TRBV5-6

CDR3 DNA: TGCAGCGTTGATCGGACTAGCGGGGGATTCTACAATGAGCAGTTCTTC
CDR3 protein: CSVDRTSGGFYNEQFF
D gene: TRBD2
J gene: TRBJ2-1
clone size: few
V gene: TRBV29-1

CDR3 DNA: TGTGCCATCAGTGTTCCAGCGGTTAGCTCCTACAATGAGCAGTTCTTC
CDR3 protein: CAISVPAVSSYNEQFF
D gene: -
J gene: TRBJ2-1
clone size: -
V gene: TRBV10-3

CDR3 DNA: TGTGCCAGCAGTTACGATAGTAGCGGGTTCTACAATGAGCAGTTCTTC
CDR3 protein: CASSYDSSGFYNEQFF
D gene: TRBD2
J gene: TRBJ2-1
clone size: -
V gene: TRBV6-5

CDR3 DNA: TGTGCCAGTAGTATCAGGGCGGCAGGGGGAGAGACTTATAGCAATCAGCCCCAGCATTTT
CDR3 protein: CASSIRAAGGETYSNQPQHF
D gene: TRBD1
J gene: TRBJ1-5
clone size: -
V gene: TRBV19